The T cell receptor beta chain described here comes from a study of T cell responses to AZD1222 COVID-19 vaccine. For this clone: The target antigen is unknown.

The CDR3 is 16 amino acids. V shed 0 bases and J shed 6 bases, with 16 bases lying between them. Germline lookup yields CDR1 SGHTA and CDR2 FQGNSA. Measured with immunoSEQ multiplex PCR; TCRdb has only the in-frame clones, and not every one. The sample consists of some 170,000 clones, about 92% of them appearing once. General study points: The reported proportion of spike-specific TCRs targeting unmutated variant regions was nearly half.

The gene calls are TRBV7-2 and TRBJ2-3, with unresolved D. The clonotype originates from an adult in good health. The material sequenced was peripheral blood, taken on day 0 of MenACWY control vaccination. Written as DNA, the CDR3 is TGTGCCAGCAGCTTAGCGCCCCGAGCCCTATCGGATACGCAGTATTTT. It specifies CASSLAPRALSDTQYF.